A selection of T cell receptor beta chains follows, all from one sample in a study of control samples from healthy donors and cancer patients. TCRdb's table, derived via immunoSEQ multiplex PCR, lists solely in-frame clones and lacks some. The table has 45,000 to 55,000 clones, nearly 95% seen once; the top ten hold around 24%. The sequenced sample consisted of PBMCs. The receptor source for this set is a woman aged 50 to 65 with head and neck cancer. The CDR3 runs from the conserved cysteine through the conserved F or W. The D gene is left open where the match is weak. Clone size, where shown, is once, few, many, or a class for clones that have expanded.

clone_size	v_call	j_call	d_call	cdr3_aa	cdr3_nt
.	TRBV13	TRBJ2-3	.	CASSLRLEGDTQYF	TGTGCCAGCAGCCTCCGACTGGAGGGCGATACGCAGTATTTT
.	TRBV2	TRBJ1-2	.	CASSKAGNYGYTF	TGTGCCAGCAGTAAGGCAGGGAACTATGGCTACACCTTC
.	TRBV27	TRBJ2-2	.	CATLISPNTGELFF	TGTGCCACCCTGATAAGCCCGAACACCGGGGAGCTGTTTTTT
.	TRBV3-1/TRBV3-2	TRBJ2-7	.	CASSRTTVEQYF	TGTGCCAGCAGCCGTACCACAGTCGAGCAGTACTTC
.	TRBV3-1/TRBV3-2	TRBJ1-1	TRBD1	CASSQEGQGRAFF	TGTGCCAGCAGCCAAGAGGGACAGGGACGAGCTTTCTTT
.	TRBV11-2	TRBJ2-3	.	CASSSSPGQGKASTDTQYF	TGTGCCAGCAGCTCATCTCCAGGTCAAGGAAAAGCTAGCACAGATACGCAGTATTTT
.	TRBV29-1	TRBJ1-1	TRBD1	CSVGQGGPNTEAFF	TGCAGCGTCGGACAGGGGGGACCGAACACTGAAGCTTTCTTT
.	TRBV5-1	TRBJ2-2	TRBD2	CASSSRLAQAPGELFF	TGCGCCAGCAGCTCTCGACTAGCACAAGCTCCCGGGGAGCTGTTTTTT
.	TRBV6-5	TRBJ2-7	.	CASSYSPSGLYEQYF	TGTGCCAGCAGTTACTCCCCGTCTGGCCTCTACGAGCAGTACTTC
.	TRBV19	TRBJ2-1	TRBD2	CASSIAGRGNNEQFF	TGTGCCAGTAGTATCGCCGGGAGGGGTAACAATGAGCAGTTCTTC
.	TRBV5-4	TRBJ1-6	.	CASSLGTGGSYNSPLHF	TGTGCCAGCAGCTTGGGGACGGGTGGCTCCTATAATTCACCCCTCCACTTT
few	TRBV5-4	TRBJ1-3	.	CASSFRTGNTIYF	TGTGCCAGCAGCTTCAGGACTGGAAACACCATATATTTT
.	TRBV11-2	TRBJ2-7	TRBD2	CASSAFLAESSYEQYF	TGTGCCAGCAGCGCCTTCCTAGCGGAAAGCTCCTACGAGCAGTACTTC
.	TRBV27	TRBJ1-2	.	CASSLTGPNYGYTF	TGTGCCAGCAGTTTAACAGGACCTAACTATGGCTACACCTTC
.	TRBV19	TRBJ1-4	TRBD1	CASTQGASNEKLFF	TGTGCCAGTACCCAGGGGGCGTCTAATGAAAAACTGTTTTTT
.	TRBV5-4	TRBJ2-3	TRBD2	CASSRGGGVKDTQYF	TGTGCCAGCAGCCGAGGCGGGGGGGTGAAAGATACGCAGTATTTT
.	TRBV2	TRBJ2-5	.	CASSDMTLQGNF	TGTGCCAGCAGTGATATGACCCTTCAGGGGAACTTC
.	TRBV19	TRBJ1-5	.	CASSMGGGPQHF	TGTGCCAGTAGTATGGGGGGAGGGCCCCAGCATTTT